Listed below are T cell receptor beta chains from one sample, sequenced in a study of blood T cell repertoires in COVID-19. Profiled with immunoSEQ multiplex PCR; TCRdb holds only in-frame clones, not every one. The table shows 150,000 to 200,000 clones, with about 85% occurring only once. Material: peripheral blood. The receptors were gathered from a woman aged 45-65 years with COVID-19, enrolled during active disease. Both conserved end residues are part of each CDR3. The D gene is left open where the match is weak. Part of the rows lack a size; the others show once, few, many or a class for expanded clones.

d_gene: NA; v_gene: TRBV2; abundance: NA; j_gene: TRBJ1-2; CDR3aa: CASNIEGGPNYGYTF; CDR3nt: TGTGCCAGCAACATAGAGGGGGGGCCTAACTATGGCTACACCTTC
d_gene: NA; v_gene: TRBV9; abundance: NA; j_gene: TRBJ2-3; CDR3aa: CASSSDGFWTDTQYF; CDR3nt: TGTGCCAGCAGCTCAGACGGGTTTTGGACAGATACGCAGTATTTT
d_gene: NA; v_gene: TRBV7-6; abundance: NA; j_gene: TRBJ2-3; CDR3aa: CASSFDRQGRTSTDTQYF; CDR3nt: TGTGCCAGCAGTTTTGACAGGCAGGGACGAACTAGCACAGATACGCAGTATTTT
d_gene: NA; v_gene: TRBV5-8; abundance: NA; j_gene: TRBJ1-1; CDR3aa: CASPYRGHGTEAFF; CDR3nt: TGTGCCAGTCCCTATCGCGGGCATGGGACTGAAGCTTTCTTT
d_gene: TRBD1; v_gene: TRBV2; abundance: NA; j_gene: TRBJ2-7; CDR3aa: CASLARDSYEQYF; CDR3nt: TGTGCCAGCCTCGCCCGGGACAGCTACGAGCAGTACTTC
d_gene: TRBD1; v_gene: TRBV15; abundance: NA; j_gene: TRBJ1-5; CDR3aa: CATSRDGQVDQPQHF; CDR3nt: TGTGCCACCAGCAGAGATGGACAGGTTGATCAGCCCCAGCATTTT
d_gene: NA; v_gene: TRBV9; abundance: NA; j_gene: TRBJ2-2; CDR3aa: CASSSGTRIRGELFF; CDR3nt: TGTGCCAGCAGCTCCGGGACACGTATCCGCGGGGAGCTGTTTTTT
d_gene: NA; v_gene: TRBV18; abundance: once; j_gene: TRBJ1-5; CDR3aa: CASSPAGQPQHF; CDR3nt: TGTGCCAGCTCACCAGCGGGTCAGCCCCAGCATTTT
d_gene: NA; v_gene: TRBV7-9; abundance: NA; j_gene: TRBJ1-4; CDR3aa: CASSALTGHNEKLFF; CDR3nt: TGTGCCAGCAGCGCGTTAACAGGACATAATGAAAAACTGTTTTTT
d_gene: TRBD1; v_gene: TRBV4-1; abundance: NA; j_gene: TRBJ1-1; CDR3aa: CASSQGRGRGTEAFF; CDR3nt: TGCGCCAGCAGCCAAGGGAGGGGGCGAGGGACTGAAGCTTTCTTT